A selection of T cell receptor beta chains follows, all from one sample in a study of cytomegalovirus exposure and HLA in healthy donors. Sequenced by immunoSEQ multiplex PCR; TCRdb stores in-frame clones only, minus some. The data hold 75,000 or so clones, with roughly 80% observed a single time. The sequenced material came from PBMCs. The receptor set was obtained from a woman aged 25 to 45 in good health and CMV-seropositive. The CDR3 runs from the conserved cysteine through the conserved F or W. The D gene is left open where the match is weak. Clone size is stated in some rows and not others, as once, few, many or a class when expanded.

V: TRBV28
size: .
J: TRBJ1-1
D: TRBD1
CDR3: CASSETGMNTEAFF
DNA: TGTGCCAGCAGTGAGACAGGGATGAACACTGAAGCTTTCTTT

V: TRBV2
size: .
J: TRBJ1-1
D: TRBD1
CDR3: CASNPDRQNTEAFF
DNA: TGTGCCAGCAATCCGGACAGGCAGAACACTGAAGCTTTCTTT

V: TRBV4-1
size: .
J: TRBJ1-2
D: TRBD1
CDR3: CASSQDSTGVIGYTF
DNA: TGCGCCAGCAGCCAAGATAGTACAGGGGTAATTGGCTACACCTTC

V: TRBV4-2
size: .
J: TRBJ2-7
D: TRBD2
CDR3: CASSQEYTGRTEQYF
DNA: TGTGCCAGCAGCCAAGAGTATACCGGGAGGACCGAGCAGTACTTC

V: TRBV4-1
size: .
J: TRBJ1-1
D: .
CDR3: CASSQVPRSEAFF
DNA: TGCGCCAGCAGCCAAGTCCCGCGGTCCGAAGCTTTCTTT

V: TRBV7-8
size: few
J: TRBJ2-7
D: TRBD1
CDR3: CASSLGQGALGGEQYF
DNA: TGTGCCAGCAGCTTGGGACAGGGGGCACTCGGGGGCGAGCAGTACTTC

V: TRBV6-6
size: few
J: TRBJ1-1
D: .
CDR3: CASTPITEAFF
DNA: TGTGCCAGCACCCCAATCACTGAAGCTTTCTTT

V: TRBV15
size: .
J: TRBJ2-7
D: .
CDR3: CATSTRGVYEQYF
DNA: TGTGCCACCAGCACCAGGGGGGTTTACGAGCAGTACTTC

V: TRBV11-1
size: .
J: TRBJ2-2
D: TRBD2
CDR3: CASSFLAGRHGELFF
DNA: TGTGCCAGCAGCTTTCTAGCGGGAAGACACGGGGAGCTGTTTTTT

V: TRBV7-2
size: few
J: TRBJ2-7
D: TRBD2
CDR3: CASSLAGLGSYEQYF
DNA: TGTGCCAGCAGCCTCGCCGGACTAGGGAGTTACGAGCAGTACTTC

V: TRBV5-4
size: .
J: TRBJ1-1
D: .
CDR3: CASSLDMNTEAFF
DNA: TGTGCCAGCAGCTTGGATATGAACACTGAAGCTTTCTTT

V: TRBV16
size: once
J: TRBJ1-4
D: .
CDR3: CASSQRRGFTIKLFF
DNA: TGTGCCAGCAGCCAACGGCGAGGGTTTACGATAAAACTGTTTTTT

V: TRBV7-9
size: .
J: TRBJ1-1
D: .
CDR3: CASSLARYVDSNTEAFF
DNA: TGTGCCAGCAGCTTAGCGCGTTACGTGGACTCGAACACTGAAGCTTTCTTT

V: TRBV7-9
size: .
J: TRBJ1-2
D: .
CDR3: CASSLVREYGYTF
DNA: TGTGCCAGCAGCTTAGTTAGAGAGTATGGCTACACCTTC

V: TRBV6-5
size: .
J: TRBJ2-5
D: TRBD1
CDR3: CASSRNRGGQETQYF
DNA: TGTGCCAGCAGCAGAAACAGGGGCGGTCAAGAGACCCAGTACTTC

V: TRBV6-5
size: .
J: TRBJ2-2
D: TRBD2
CDR3: CASSYGRDRGELFF
DNA: TGTGCCAGCAGTTACGGGAGGGATAGGGGGGAGCTGTTTTTT